This T cell receptor beta chain was retrieved from a study of blood T cell repertoires in COVID-19. Study overall: Sources were T cells, B-cell-depleted T cells, or PBMCs; the material itself was cDNA or gDNA.

Which cohort a participant joined came from the clinical history participants gave. CDR1 is SGHRS, CDR2 YFSETQ, per germline. The germline V and J ends were trimmed by 0 bases and 7 bases, with 11 bases remaining between them. The CDR3 is 14 residues long. Per the study methods: Researchers report that nucleated cell counts were estimated from reference gene primer amplification. Measured with immunoSEQ multiplex PCR; TCRdb has only the in-frame clones, and not every one. The DNA gave D and trimming, while V, J and clone size come from that table. The sample lists some 490,000 clones, 80% to 90% occurring once.

The chain is built from TRBV5-1 and TRBJ2-4, with D maybe TRBD1 (6 bases). The sequencing input was PBMCs or T cells enriched from blood (not recorded which). This clonotype was sampled from an older woman who had recovered from COVID-19. DNA of the CDR3: TGCGCCAGCAGCTTGGAGTTTCAGGGGAACATTCAGTACTTC. It specifies CASSLEFQGNIQYF.